Included here is one T cell receptor (beta chain) sequence, with context. Original methodology: Nucleated cell counts were estimated from reference gene primer amplification. Measured with immunoSEQ multiplex PCR; TCRdb has only the in-frame clones, and not every one. The DNA gave D and trimming, while V, J and clone size come from that table. The table shows 130,000 to 150,000 clones, with roughly 80% occurring only once. This specimen comes from a study of blood T cell repertoires in COVID-19. Overall study: COVID-19 samples from acute and convalescent phases originated in the United States, Italy and Spain. PBMCs, B-cell-depleted T cells, or T cells provided the cDNA or gDNA that made up the material.

The germline V gene encodes CDR1 SNHLY and CDR2 FYNNEI. This CDR3 is built from 12 residues. Deletions cut 5 bases from V and 8 bases from J, with 12 bases between. The receptor was isolated from a woman of 80 years or more with acute or convalescent COVID-19. The sequenced sample was peripheral blood. V gene TRBV2 combines with J gene TRBJ1-2; D is undetermined. The CDR3 coding sequence is TGTGCCAGCAGTCGCTACAGCGGGGGCTACACCTTC. Translated, it gives CASSRYSGGYTF. Using reference TRBV2 and TRBJ1-2 for the parts outside the CDR3, the full variable domain is EPEVTQTPSHQVTQMGQEVILRCVPISNHLYFYWYRQILGQKVEFLVSFYNNEISEKSEIFDDQFSVERPDGSNFTLKIRSTKLEDSAMYFCASSRYSGGYTFGSGTRLTVV.